This T cell receptor (beta chain) came from a study of T cell changes during pregnancy in multiple sclerosis. The germline gives CDR1 WSHSY, CDR2 SAAADI. The J segment lost 7 bases and the V segment lost 2 bases, leaving 6 bases of the junction unmatched. The CDR3 has 14 amino acids. Generated by immunoSEQ multiplex PCR, the TCRdb table keeps only in-frame clones and is missing some. The sample has about 46,000 clones; approximately 92% are singletons. This chain connects TRBV10-2 to TRBJ2-7; 9 nucleotides align to TRBD1. The TCR comes from a female donor with multiple sclerosis, enrolled in a pregnancy study. Material: CD8+ T cells from peripheral blood mononuclear cells, obtained after pregnancy. The CDR3 is CASSEGTGSGEQYF. The DNA for the CDR3 is TGCGCCAGCAGTGAGGGGACAGGGTCTGGAGAGCAGTACTTC.